The entry below describes one T cell receptor beta chain. The antigen remains unidentified. This record belongs to a study of cytomegalovirus exposure and HLA in healthy donors. Study results and caveats: In vitro testing confirmed a few CMV-associated chains as specific for CMV antigens.

The V and J ends lost 1 base and 11 bases respectively, with 9 bases between them. Germline CDR1 and CDR2: SGHVS and FQNEAQ. This CDR3 is 13 amino acids long. Repertoires were generated with immunoSEQ multiplex PCR, while TCRdb's copy carries only in-frame clones and drops some. This repertoire shows roughly 250,000 clones, 80% to 90% found once; its top ten account for 2.6%. The donors were in the approximately 120-subject validation cohort, distinct from the roughly 670-subject first cohort. V gene TRBV7-8 combines with J gene TRBJ1-6; D is unclear. The material sequenced was PBMCs. The sequence came from a man aged 18 to 30 in good health and CMV-seronegative. CDR3 nucleotides: TGTGCCAGCAGCTTAGGATCGGGAACACCCCTCCACTTT. Protein: CASSLGSGTPLHF.